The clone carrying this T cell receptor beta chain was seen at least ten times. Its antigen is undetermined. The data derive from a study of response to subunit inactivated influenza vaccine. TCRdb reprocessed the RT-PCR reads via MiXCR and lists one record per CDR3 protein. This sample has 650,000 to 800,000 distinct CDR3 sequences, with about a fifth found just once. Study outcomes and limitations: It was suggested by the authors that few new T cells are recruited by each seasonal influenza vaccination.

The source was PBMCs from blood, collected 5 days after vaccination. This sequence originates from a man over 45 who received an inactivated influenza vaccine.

CDR3 amino acids: CASSFGTGTYNEQFF. The CDR3 DNA reads as TGTGCCAGCAGTTTCGGTACAGGGACCTACAATGAGCAGTTCTTC. This chain joins TRBV12-3 or TRBV12-4 and TRBJ2-1; TRBD1 is a possible D gene (6 bases). The V end was cut by 3 bases, the J end by 2 bases, with 11 bases between. The CDR3 covers 15 residues.